This TCR beta chain was retrieved from a study of graft-versus-host responses after intestinal transplantation. Whole-study context: Anti-thymocyte globulin induction, then tacrolimus and steroids for about 3 years, went to all recipients. Study-wide results and limits: Recipient marrow held GvH clones, some first seen in ileum or blood.

The CDR3 extends over 16 amino acids. Trimming removed 5 bases from V and 1 base from J; junction bases left unmatched: 7. Looked up from germline, CDR1 is SNHLY and CDR2 is FYNNEI. The data were produced by immunoSEQ multiplex PCR, yet TCRdb's version contains in-frame clones alone and is incomplete. This table holds about 70,000 clones, nearly 90% found once. A word on this clone: What it recognizes is unknown.

The receptor's source is a human donor who was the organ donor for an intestinal transplant. The specimen was unstimulated CD8+ T cells sorted from spleen or lymph node cells, collected before transplant. The V and J genes are TRBV2 and TRBJ1-2, with 10 nucleotides matching TRBD1. The CDR3 bases are TGTGCCAGCAGTTCGGATGGACAGGGGGGTAACTATGGCTACACCTTC. Translation gives CASSSDGQGGNYGYTF.